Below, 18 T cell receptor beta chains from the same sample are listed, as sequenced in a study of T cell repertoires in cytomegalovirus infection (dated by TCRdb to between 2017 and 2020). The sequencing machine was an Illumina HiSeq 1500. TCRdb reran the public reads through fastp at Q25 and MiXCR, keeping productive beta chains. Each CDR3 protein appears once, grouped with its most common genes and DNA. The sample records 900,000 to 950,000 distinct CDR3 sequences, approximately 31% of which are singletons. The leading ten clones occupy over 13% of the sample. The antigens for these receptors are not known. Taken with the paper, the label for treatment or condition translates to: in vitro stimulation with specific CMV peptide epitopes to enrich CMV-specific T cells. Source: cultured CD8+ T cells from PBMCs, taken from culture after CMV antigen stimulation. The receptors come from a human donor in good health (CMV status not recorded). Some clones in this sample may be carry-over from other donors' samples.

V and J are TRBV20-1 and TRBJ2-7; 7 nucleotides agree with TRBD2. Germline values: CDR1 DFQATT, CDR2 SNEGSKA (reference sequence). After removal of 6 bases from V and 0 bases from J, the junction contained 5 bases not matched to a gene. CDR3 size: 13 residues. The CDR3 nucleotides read TGCAGTGCCGGGGGGATCAGCTCCTACGAGCAGTACGTC. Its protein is CSAGGISSYEQYV.

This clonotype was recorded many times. CDR3 loop: CASSLYPGTGQYEQYF. CDR3 in DNA: TGTGCCAGCAGCCTATACCCCGGGACAGGCCAATACGAGCAGTACTTC. V and J are TRBV7-9 and TRBJ2-7; 8 nucleotides match TRBD1. Per germline, CDR1 SEHNR and CDR2 FQNEAQ (reference sequence). Unmatched junction bases numbered 13, after V lost 5 bases and J lost 4 bases. The CDR3 covers 16 residues.

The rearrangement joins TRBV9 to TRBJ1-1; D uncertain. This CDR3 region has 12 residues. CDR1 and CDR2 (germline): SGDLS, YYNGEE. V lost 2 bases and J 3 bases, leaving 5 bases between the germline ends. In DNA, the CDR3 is TGTGCCAGCAGCGTTGTAGACACTGAAGCTTTCTTT. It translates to CASSVVDTEAFF.

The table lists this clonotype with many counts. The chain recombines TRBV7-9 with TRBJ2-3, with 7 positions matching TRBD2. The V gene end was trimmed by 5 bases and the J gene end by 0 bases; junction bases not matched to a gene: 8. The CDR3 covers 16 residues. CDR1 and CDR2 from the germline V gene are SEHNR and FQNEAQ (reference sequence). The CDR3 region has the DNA TGTGCCAGCAGCCGCCTCGCCGGGGGGAGCACAGATACGCAGTATTTT. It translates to CASSRLAGGSTDTQYF. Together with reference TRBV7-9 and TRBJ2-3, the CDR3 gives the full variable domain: DTGVSQNPRHKITKRGQNVTFRCDPISEHNRLYWYRQTLGQGPEFLTYFQNEAQLEKSRLLSDRFSAERPKGSFSTLEIQRTEQGDSAMYLCASSRLAGGSTDTQYFGPGTRLTVL.

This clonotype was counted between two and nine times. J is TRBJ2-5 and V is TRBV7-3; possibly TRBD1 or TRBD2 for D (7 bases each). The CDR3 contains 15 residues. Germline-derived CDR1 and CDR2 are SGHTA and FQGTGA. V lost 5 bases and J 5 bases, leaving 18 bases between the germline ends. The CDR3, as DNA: TGTGCCAGCAGCCCATCAGGGGGGGCCACCGAGACCCAGTACTTC. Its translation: CASSPSGGATETQYF.

For the CDR3, the DNA is TGCGCCAGCAGTACCGGGACAGGGTACTTATACGAGCAGTACGTC. Translation: CASSTGTGYLYEQYV. This chain joins TRBV10-2 and TRBJ2-7; 9 bases are a match to TRBD1. There are 15 residues in the CDR3. Per the germline V gene, CDR1 is WSHSY and CDR2 is SAAADI. The junction had 9 bases not matched to a gene; V was cut back by 5 bases and J by 4 bases.

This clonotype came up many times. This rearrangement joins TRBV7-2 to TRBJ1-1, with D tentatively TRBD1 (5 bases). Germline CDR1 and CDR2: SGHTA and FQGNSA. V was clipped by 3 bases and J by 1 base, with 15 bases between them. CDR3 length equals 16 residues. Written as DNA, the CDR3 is TGTGCCAGCAGCTTTTATCTAGGGGTGGGGAACACTGAAGCTTTCTTT. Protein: CASSFYLGVGNTEAFF.

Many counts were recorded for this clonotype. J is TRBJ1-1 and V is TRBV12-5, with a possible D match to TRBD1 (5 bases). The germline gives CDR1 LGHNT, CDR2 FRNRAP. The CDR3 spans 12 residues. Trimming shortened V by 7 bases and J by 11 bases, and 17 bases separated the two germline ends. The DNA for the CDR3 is TGTGCTAGTGTAGACCGGGCCGGGGACGCTTTCTTT. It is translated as CASVDRAGDAFF.

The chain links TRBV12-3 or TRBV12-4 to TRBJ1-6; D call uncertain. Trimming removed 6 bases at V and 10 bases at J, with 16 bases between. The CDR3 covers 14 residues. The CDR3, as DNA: TGTGCCAGCAGCTCTCCGGGAAAGGACTCACCCCTCCACTTT. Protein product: CASSSPGKDSPLHF.

This chain's CDR3 is CASSRGVAGDPYNEQFF. The CDR3, as DNA: TGTGCCAGTAGTCGCGGGGTAGCGGGGGACCCATACAATGAGCAGTTCTTC. The chain combines TRBV19 with TRBJ2-1, with 9 bases that match TRBD2. This CDR3 region has 17 residues. Unmatched junction bases numbered 12, after V lost 5 bases and J lost 4 bases. Germline V gene lookup returns CDR1 LNHDA and CDR2 SQIVND (reference sequence). The entire variable domain, with the rest obtained from reference TRBV19 and TRBJ2-1, is as follows: DGGITQSPKYLFRKEGQNVTLSCEQNLNHDAMYWYRQDPGQGLRLIYYSQIVNDFQKGDIAEGYSVSREKKESFPLTVTSAQKNPTAFYLCASSRGVAGDPYNEQFFGPGTRLTVL.

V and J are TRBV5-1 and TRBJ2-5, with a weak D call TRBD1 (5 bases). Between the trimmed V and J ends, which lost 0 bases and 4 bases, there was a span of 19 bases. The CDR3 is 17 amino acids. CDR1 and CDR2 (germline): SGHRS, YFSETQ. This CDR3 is CASSLDGAQPTRETQYF. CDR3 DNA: TGCGCCAGCAGCTTGGATGGGGCGCAGCCCACACGAGAGACCCAGTACTTC. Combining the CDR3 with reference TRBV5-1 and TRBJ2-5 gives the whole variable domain KAGVTQTPRYLIKTRGQQVTLSCSPISGHRSVSWYQQTPGQGLQFLFEYFSETQRNKGNFPGRFSGRQFSNSRSEMNVSTLELGDSALYLCASSLDGAQPTRETQYFGPGTRLLVL.

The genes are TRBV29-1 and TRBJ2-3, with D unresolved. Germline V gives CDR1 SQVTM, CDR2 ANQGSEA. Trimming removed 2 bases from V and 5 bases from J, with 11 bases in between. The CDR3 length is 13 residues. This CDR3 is CSVERASGDTQYF. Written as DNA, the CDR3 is TGCAGCGTTGAAAGAGCGTCGGGAGATACGCAGTATTTT.

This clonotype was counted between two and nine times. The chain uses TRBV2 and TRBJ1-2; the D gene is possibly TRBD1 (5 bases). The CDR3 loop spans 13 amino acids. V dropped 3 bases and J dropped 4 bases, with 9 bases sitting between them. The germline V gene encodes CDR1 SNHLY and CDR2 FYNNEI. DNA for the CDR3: TGTGCCAGCAGTGAGACAGCGGTCTATGGCTACACCTTC. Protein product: CASSETAVYGYTF.

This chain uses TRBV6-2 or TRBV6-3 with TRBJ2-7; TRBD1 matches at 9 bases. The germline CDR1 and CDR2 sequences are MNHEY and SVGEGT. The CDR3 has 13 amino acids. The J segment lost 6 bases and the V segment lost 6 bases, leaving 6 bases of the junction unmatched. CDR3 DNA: TGTGCCAGCAGCCGGACAGGGGAGCTCGAGCAGTACGTC. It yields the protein CASSRTGELEQYV.

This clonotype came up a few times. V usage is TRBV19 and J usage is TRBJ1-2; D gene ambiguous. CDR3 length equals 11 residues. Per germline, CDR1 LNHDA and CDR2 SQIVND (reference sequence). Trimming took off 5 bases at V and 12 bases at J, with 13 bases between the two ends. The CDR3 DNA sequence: TGTGCCAGTAGTCAAGGCCCCGACGACACCTTC. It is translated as CASSQGPDDTF.

In DNA, the CDR3 is TGTGCCAGCTTCCGTCGGGGGACTGAAGCTTTCTTT. As protein: CASFRRGTEAFF. The chain has TRBV6-2 or TRBV6-3 and TRBJ1-1; the D gene is possibly TRBD1 (5 bases). This CDR3 contains 12 residues. Trimming shortened V by 8 bases and J by 5 bases, and 12 bases separated the two germline ends. From germline, CDR1 is MNHEY and CDR2 SVGEGT.

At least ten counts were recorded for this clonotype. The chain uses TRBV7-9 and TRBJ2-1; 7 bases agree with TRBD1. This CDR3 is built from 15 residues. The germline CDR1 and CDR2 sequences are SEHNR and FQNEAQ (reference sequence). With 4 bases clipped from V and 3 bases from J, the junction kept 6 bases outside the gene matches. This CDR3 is CASSYPDRIYNEQFF. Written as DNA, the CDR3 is TGTGCCAGCAGCTACCCGGACAGGATCTACAATGAGCAGTTCTTC.

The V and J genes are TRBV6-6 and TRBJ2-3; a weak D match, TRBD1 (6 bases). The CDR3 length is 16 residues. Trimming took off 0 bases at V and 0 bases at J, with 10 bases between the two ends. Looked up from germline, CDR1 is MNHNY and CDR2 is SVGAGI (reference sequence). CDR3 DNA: TGTGCCAGCAGTTACTCTAAGGACAGTAGCACAGATACGCAGTATTTT. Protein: CASSYSKDSSTDTQYF.